This entry is about one TCR beta chain. Its antigen remains unidentified. V was cut by 0 bases and J by 1 base, with 9 bases left in between. The CDR3 is 15 amino acids. The germline V gene encodes CDR1 SEHNR and CDR2 FQNEAQ (reference sequence). This record comes from a study of cytomegalovirus exposure and HLA in healthy donors. Study as a whole: An analysis done earlier identified 120 million or so unique TCR beta sequences from 190 million or so T cells. Whole-study findings and limits: The number of N-insertions in an Asian-associated ancestry cluster was reportedly below the approximately 700-donor mean in a later analysis. Researchers catalogued about 150 TCR beta chains as cytomegalovirus-associated. TCR beta sequences reportedly predicted the HLA-A and HLA-B alleles of most subjects accurately.

Use of 60 Vbeta and 13 Jbeta primers characterized the PCR. TCRdb's copy holds only in-frame clones and misses some; the assay was immunoSEQ multiplex PCR. The sample has about 160,000 clones; 77% are singletons. Sequenced sample: PBMCs. The sequence was collected from a woman younger than 45 in good health and CMV-seronegative. The chain has TRBV7-9 and TRBJ1-1, with a tentative D call TRBD1 (6 bases). The CDR3 spells CASSLALGGNTEAFF. CDR3 nucleotide sequence: TGTGCCAGCAGCTTAGCGTTAGGGGGGAACACTGAAGCTTTCTTT.